The source of this TCR beta chain is a study of blood T cell repertoires in COVID-19. In the study's own analysis: Amplifying reference gene primers gave estimates of nucleated cell counts. The table came from immunoSEQ multiplex PCR; TCRdb's copy has only in-frame clones and leaves some out. V and J calls plus clone size are reproduced from that table; the DNA served to infer D and trimming. This table holds about 260,000 clones, 91% found once. The ends were cut back, 1 base at V and 7 bases at J, with 8 bases in the middle. CDR3 size: 13 residues. The source of this sequence is a person aged 18-35 years with COVID-19, enrolled during active disease. The chain combines TRBV12-3 or TRBV12-4 with TRBJ2-4, with TRBD1 as a possible D gene (5 bases). Sequencing used peripheral blood. DNA for the CDR3: TGTGCCAGCAGTTTAGAGGGGCTGAACATTCAGTACTTC. It encodes CASSLEGLNIQYF.